This T cell receptor (beta chain) derives from a study of blood T cell repertoires in COVID-19. Background on the study: Acute and convalescent COVID-19 samples came from the United States, Italy and Spain. From T cells, B-cell-depleted T cells, or PBMCs came the material, which was cDNA or gDNA.

Authors' analysis steps: Cell counts per sample came from amplifying reference gene primers. Sequenced by immunoSEQ multiplex PCR; TCRdb stores in-frame clones only, minus some. The V and J calls and the clone size are those of that table, but D and trimming were determined from the DNA. The sample holds under 300,000 clones, approximately 90% seen once. The germline gives CDR1 SGHNT, CDR2 YYREEE (reference sequence). The CDR3 spans 13 residues. V lost 5 bases and J lost 10; bases outside the gene matches: 8. This TCR was recovered from a man aged 25-45 years who had recovered from COVID-19. This chain uses TRBV5-4 with TRBJ2-1; TRBD1 agrees at 8 bases. The specimen sequenced was peripheral blood. This chain's CDR3 is CASRNQGAMEQFF. The CDR3 region has the DNA TGTGCCAGCAGGAATCAGGGGGCGATGGAGCAGTTCTTC.